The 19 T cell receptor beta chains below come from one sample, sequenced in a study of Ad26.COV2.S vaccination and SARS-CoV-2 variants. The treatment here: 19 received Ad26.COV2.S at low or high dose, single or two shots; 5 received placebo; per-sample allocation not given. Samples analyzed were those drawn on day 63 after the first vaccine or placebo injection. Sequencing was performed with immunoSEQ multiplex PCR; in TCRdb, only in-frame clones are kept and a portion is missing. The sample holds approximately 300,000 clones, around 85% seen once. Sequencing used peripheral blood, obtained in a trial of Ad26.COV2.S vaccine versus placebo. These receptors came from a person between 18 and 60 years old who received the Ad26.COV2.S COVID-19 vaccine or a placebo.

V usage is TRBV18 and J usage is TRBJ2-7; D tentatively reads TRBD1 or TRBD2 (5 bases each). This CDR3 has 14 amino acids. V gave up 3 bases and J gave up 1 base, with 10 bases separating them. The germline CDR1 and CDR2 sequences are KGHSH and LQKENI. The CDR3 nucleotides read TGTGCCAGCTCACCGGGGACCTCGTCCTACGAGCAGTACTTC. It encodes CASSPGTSSYEQYF.

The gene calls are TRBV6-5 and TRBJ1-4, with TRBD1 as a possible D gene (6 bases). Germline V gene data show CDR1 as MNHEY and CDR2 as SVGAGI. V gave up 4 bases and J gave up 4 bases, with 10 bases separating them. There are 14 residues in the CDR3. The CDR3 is CASSLTGNNEKLFF. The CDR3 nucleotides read TGTGCCAGCAGTTTAACAGGGAATAATGAAAAACTGTTTTTT.

As DNA, the CDR3 is TGTGCCACCAGCAGAAACAGGGGGGCAGAGACCCAGTACTTC. It specifies CATSRNRGAETQYF. The chain carries TRBV15 and TRBJ2-5, with 8 bases that match TRBD1. This CDR3 comprises 14 residues. Germline trimming cut 2 bases from V and 4 bases from J; bases unmatched to any gene: 3. The germline gives CDR1 LNHNV, CDR2 YYDKDF (reference sequence).

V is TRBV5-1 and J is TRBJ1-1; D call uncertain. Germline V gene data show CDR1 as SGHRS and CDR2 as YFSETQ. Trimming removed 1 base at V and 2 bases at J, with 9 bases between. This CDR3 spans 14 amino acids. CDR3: CASSLSDLNTEAFF. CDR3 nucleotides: TGCGCCAGCAGCTTGAGCGACTTAAACACTGAAGCTTTCTTT.

In DNA, the CDR3 is TGCGCCAGCAGCCCCGGACAGGGGGCGAATGGCTACACCTTC. The encoded protein is CASSPGQGANGYTF. The J gene is TRBJ1-2, the V gene TRBV5-1; 11 bases fit TRBD1. V dropped 4 bases and J dropped 6; count of bases not matched to a gene: 5. Per the germline V gene, CDR1 is SGHRS and CDR2 is YFSETQ. This CDR3 region has 14 residues.

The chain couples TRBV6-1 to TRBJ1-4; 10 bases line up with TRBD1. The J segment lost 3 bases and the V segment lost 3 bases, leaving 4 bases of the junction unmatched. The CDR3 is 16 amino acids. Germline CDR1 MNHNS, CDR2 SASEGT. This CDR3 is CASSEGQGRSNEKLFF. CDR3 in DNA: TGTGCCAGCAGTGAGGGACAGGGGCGCTCTAATGAAAAACTGTTTTTT.

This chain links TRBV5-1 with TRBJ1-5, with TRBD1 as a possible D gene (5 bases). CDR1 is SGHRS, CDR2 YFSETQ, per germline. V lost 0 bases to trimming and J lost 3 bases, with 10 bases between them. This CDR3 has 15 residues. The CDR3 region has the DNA TGCGCCAGCAGCTTGGGTGGGGCGAACAATCAGCCCCAGCATTTT. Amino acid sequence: CASSLGGANNQPQHF.

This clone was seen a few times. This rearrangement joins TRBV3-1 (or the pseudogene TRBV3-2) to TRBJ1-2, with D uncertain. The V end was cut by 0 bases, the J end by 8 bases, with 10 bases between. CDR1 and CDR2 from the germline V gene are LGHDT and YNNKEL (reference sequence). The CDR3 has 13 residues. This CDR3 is CASSQEGGRGYTF. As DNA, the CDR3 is TGTGCCAGCAGCCAAGAGGGAGGGAGAGGCTACACCTTC.

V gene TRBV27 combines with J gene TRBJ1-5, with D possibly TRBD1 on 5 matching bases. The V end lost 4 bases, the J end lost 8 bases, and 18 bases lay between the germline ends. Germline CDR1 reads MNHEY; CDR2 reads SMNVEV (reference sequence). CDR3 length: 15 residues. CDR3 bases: TGTGCCAGCAGTTCCACGGGGGGTTTTCTCGAGCCCCAGCATTTT. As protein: CASSSTGGFLEPQHF.

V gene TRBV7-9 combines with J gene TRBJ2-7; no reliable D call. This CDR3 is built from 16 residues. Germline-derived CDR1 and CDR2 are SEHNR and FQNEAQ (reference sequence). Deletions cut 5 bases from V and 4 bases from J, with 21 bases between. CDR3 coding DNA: TGTGCCAGCAGCCCCACAGACGGCCATAGAGTTTACGAGCAGTACTTC. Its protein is CASSPTDGHRVYEQYF.

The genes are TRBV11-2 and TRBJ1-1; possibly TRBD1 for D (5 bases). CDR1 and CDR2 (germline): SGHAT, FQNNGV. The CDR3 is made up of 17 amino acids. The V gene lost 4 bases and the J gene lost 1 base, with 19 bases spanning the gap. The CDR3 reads CASSSSPGGSPNTEAFF. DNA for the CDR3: TGTGCCAGCAGCTCATCCCCGGGGGGGTCCCCGAACACTGAAGCTTTCTTT.

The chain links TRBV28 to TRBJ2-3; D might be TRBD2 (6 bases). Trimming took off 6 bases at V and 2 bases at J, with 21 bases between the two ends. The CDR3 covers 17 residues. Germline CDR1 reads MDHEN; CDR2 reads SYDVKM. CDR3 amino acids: CASRHRDSRGFTDTQYF. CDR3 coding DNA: TGTGCCAGCAGGCACCGGGACTCAAGAGGATTCACAGATACGCAGTATTTT.

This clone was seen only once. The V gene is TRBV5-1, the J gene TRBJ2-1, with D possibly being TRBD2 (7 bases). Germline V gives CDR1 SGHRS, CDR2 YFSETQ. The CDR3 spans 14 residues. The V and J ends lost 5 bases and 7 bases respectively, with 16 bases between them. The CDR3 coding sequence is TGCGCCAGCAGACGGGGGGCCTCGGTTAATGAGCAGTTCTTC. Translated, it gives CASRRGASVNEQFF. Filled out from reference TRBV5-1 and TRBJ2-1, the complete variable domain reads KAGVTQTPRYLIKTRGQQVTLSCSPISGHRSVSWYQQTPGQGLQFLFEYFSETQRNKGNFPGRFSGRQFSNSRSEMNVSTLELGDSALYLCASRRGASVNEQFFGPGTRLTVL.

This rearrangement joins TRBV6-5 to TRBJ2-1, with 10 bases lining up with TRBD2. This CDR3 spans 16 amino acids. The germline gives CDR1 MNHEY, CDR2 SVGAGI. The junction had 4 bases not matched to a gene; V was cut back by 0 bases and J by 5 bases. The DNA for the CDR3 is TGTGCCAGCAGTTACTCAAGCGGGGGGGCAGACAATGAGCAGTTCTTC. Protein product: CASSYSSGGADNEQFF.

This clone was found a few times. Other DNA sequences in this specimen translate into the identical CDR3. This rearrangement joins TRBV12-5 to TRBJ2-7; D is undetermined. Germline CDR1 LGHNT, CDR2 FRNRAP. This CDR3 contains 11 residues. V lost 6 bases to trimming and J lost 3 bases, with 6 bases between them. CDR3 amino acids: CASGSNYEQYF. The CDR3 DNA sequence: TGTGCTAGTGGCTCCAACTACGAGCAGTACTTC.

The CDR3 DNA reads as TGCAGTGCTAGTTCGGTCACCGGGGAGCTGTTTTTT. This translates into CSASSVTGELFF. The chain is built from TRBV20-1 and TRBJ2-2; D call uncertain. Germline V gene lookup returns CDR1 DFQATT and CDR2 SNEGSKA (reference sequence). This CDR3 is 12 amino acids long. The germline V and J ends were trimmed by 3 bases and 4 bases, with 6 bases remaining between them.

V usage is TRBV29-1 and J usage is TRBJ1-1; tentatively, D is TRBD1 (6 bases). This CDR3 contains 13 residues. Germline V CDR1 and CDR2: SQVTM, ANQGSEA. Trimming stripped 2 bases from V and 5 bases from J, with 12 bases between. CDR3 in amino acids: CSVELKGGTEAFF. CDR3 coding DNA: TGCAGCGTTGAATTAAAGGGGGGGACTGAAGCTTTCTTT.

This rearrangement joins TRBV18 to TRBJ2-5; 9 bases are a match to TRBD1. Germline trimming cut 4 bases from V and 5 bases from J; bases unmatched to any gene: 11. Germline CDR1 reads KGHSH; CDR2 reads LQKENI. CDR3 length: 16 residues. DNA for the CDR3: TGTGCCAGCTCACAGACCGGGACAGGGTTTCGGGAGACCCAGTACTTC. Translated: CASSQTGTGFRETQYF. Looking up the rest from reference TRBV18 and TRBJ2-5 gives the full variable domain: NAGVMQNPRHLVRRRGQEARLRCSPMKGHSHVYWYRQLPEEGLKFMVYLQKENIIDESGMPKERFSAEFPKEGPSILRIQQVVRGDSAAYFCASSQTGTGFRETQYFGPGTRLLVL.

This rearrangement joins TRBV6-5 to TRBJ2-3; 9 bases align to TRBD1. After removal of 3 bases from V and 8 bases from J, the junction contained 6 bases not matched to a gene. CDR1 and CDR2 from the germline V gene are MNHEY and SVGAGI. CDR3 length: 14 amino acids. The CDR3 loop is CASSYITGGRTQYF. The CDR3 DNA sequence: TGTGCCAGCAGTTATATTACAGGGGGCCGTACGCAGTATTTT.